The 31 T cell receptor beta chains listed next were all sequenced from one sample in a study of shared clonotypes between healthy human individuals. Naive CD8 cells were CD45RO-negative, positively selected for CCR7, excluding terminally differentiated effector memory CD45RA+ cells. The data were produced by immunoSEQ multiplex PCR, yet TCRdb's version contains in-frame clones alone and is incomplete. Here the sample spans about 2.2 million clones, 90% to 95% being singletons. Material: naive CD8+ T cells from PBMCs. The receptor source for this set is a young man in good health. Some clones in this sample may be carry-over from other donors' samples.

The V and J genes are TRBV7-8 and TRBJ1-5; D call uncertain. Trimming took 3 bases from V and 6 from J, leaving 6 bases between them. The CDR3 has 12 amino acids. Germline V lookup: CDR1 SGHVS, CDR2 FQNEAQ. The CDR3 here is CASSFWGQPQHF. CDR3 DNA sequence: TGTGCCAGCAGCTTCTGGGGTCAGCCCCAGCATTTT. Full variable domain (outside the CDR3, taken from reference TRBV7-8 and TRBJ1-5): GAGVSQSPRYKVAKRGQDVALRCDPISGHVSLFWYQQALGQGPEFLTYFQNEAQLDKSGLPSDRFFAERPEGSVSTLKIQRTQQEDSAVYLCASSFWGQPQHFGDGTRLSIL.

The CDR3 reads CASSSGPGTGFYEQYF. The DNA for the CDR3 is TGTGCCAGCAGTTCAGGCCCCGGGACAGGGTTTTACGAGCAGTACTTC. The chain employs TRBV27 and TRBJ2-7; 9 nucleotides match TRBD1. V lost 4 bases to trimming and J lost 4 bases; unmatched junction nucleotides: 11. This CDR3 comprises 16 residues. In germline, CDR1 is MNHEY, CDR2 SMNVEV (reference sequence).

This clone is a singleton in its sample. V is TRBV10-3 and J is TRBJ2-1; the match to TRBD1 covers 8 bases. The CDR3 covers 15 residues. Germline CDR1 is ENHRY and CDR2 is SYGVKD. J lost 2 bases, V lost 4 bases, and 4 bases had no gene match. In nucleotides, the CDR3 is TGTGCCATCAGTGGAAGGACAGGGACCTACAATGAGCAGTTCTTC. It encodes CAISGRTGTYNEQFF.

This chain joins TRBV10-2 and TRBJ2-3; TRBD1 agrees at 7 bases. This CDR3 comprises 15 residues. The J segment lost 1 base and the V segment lost 3 bases, leaving 4 bases of the junction unmatched. In germline, CDR1 is WSHSY, CDR2 SAAADI. The CDR3 nucleotides read TGCGCCAGCAGTGAACAGGGGTTGGGCACAGATACGCAGTATTTT. Protein product: CASSEQGLGTDTQYF.

This clone was counted a single time. This chain uses TRBV6-1 with TRBJ2-1; 8 bases match TRBD1. Trimming removed 6 bases from V and 1 base from J; junction bases left unmatched: 5. In germline, CDR1 is MNHNS, CDR2 SASEGT. CDR3 length equals 15 residues. The CDR3 DNA follows: TGTGCCAGCAGGCAGGACAGGGTTTCCTACAATGAGCAGTTCTTC. Translated: CASRQDRVSYNEQFF.

This clone was observed a handful of times. The V and J genes are TRBV10-3 and TRBJ1-1; TRBD1 might be the D (5 bases). Trimming took 6 bases from V and 5 from J, leaving 10 bases between them. This CDR3 has 12 amino acids. The germline gives CDR1 ENHRY, CDR2 SYGVKD. This CDR3 is CAIRTTGTEAFF. In nucleotides, the CDR3 is TGTGCCATCAGGACCACAGGTACTGAAGCTTTCTTT.

V gene TRBV15 combines with J gene TRBJ1-1; no reliable D call. The germline gives CDR1 LNHNV, CDR2 YYDKDF (reference sequence). Trimming removed 9 bases from V and 7 bases from J, with 15 bases in between. The CDR3 runs to 12 residues. The CDR3 spells CATTDGPHEAFF. The CDR3, as DNA: TGTGCCACGACCGACGGACCACATGAAGCTTTCTTT.

The rearrangement joins TRBV6-5 to TRBJ2-6; D is unresolved. This CDR3 has 14 residues. From germline, CDR1 is MNHEY and CDR2 SVGAGI. Trimming cost V 3 bases and J 4 bases, with 7 bases left between them. The CDR3 coding sequence is TGTGCCAGCAGTTATGTGGAGGGGGCCAACGTCCTGACTTTC. The encoded protein is CASSYVEGANVLTF.

V and J are TRBV11-2 and TRBJ2-3, with D maybe TRBD2 (5 bases). V dropped 2 bases and J dropped 4 bases, with 10 bases sitting between them. From germline, CDR1 is SGHAT and CDR2 FQNNGV. This CDR3 contains 14 residues. CDR3 region: CASSLPRVADTQYF. CDR3 coding DNA: TGTGCCAGCAGCTTACCGAGGGTCGCAGATACGCAGTATTTT. Based on the CDR3 plus reference TRBV11-2 and TRBJ2-3, the full variable domain is EAGVAQSPRYKIIEKRQSVAFWCNPISGHATLYWYQQILGQGPKLLIQFQNNGVVDDSQLPKDRFSAERLKGVDSTLKIQPAKLEDSAVYLCASSLPRVADTQYFGPGTRLTVL.

This clone occurred once. The rearrangement links TRBV27 to TRBJ2-1; 7 positions agree with TRBD1. CDR1 is MNHEY and CDR2 is SMNVEV in the germline V gene (reference sequence). This CDR3 has 16 residues. V dropped 5 bases and J dropped 4; count of bases not matched to a gene: 11. The CDR3 here is CASSDQGVTEYNEQFF. The CDR3 bases are TGTGCCAGCAGTGATCAGGGGGTTACAGAGTACAATGAGCAGTTCTTC.

The V call is TRBV10-1, the J call TRBJ2-3; no clear D gene. The CDR3 spans 14 residues. With 3 bases removed from V and 0 bases from J, the gap between germline ends came to 7 bases. The germline gives CDR1 WNHNN, CDR2 SYGVQD (reference sequence). CDR3 bases: TGCGCCAGCAGTGATGGAAGTAGCACAGATACGCAGTATTTT. Translating it yields CASSDGSSTDTQYF.

The V and J genes are TRBV10-2 and TRBJ2-1, with 9 positions matching TRBD2. This CDR3 is 13 amino acids long. Germline CDR1 WSHSY, CDR2 SAAADI. The V and J ends lost 3 bases and 10 bases, in that order; junction bases with no gene match: 4. CDR3 bases: TGCGCCAGCAGTGATAGGACTAGCGTCGAGCAGTTCTTC. Its translation: CASSDRTSVEQFF.

This clone came up once. Other DNA variants within this sample encode the same CDR3. The chain is built from TRBV27 and TRBJ2-7, with no clear D. CDR1 and CDR2 from the germline V gene are MNHEY and SMNVEV (reference sequence). V dropped 6 bases and J dropped 2 bases, with 8 bases sitting between them. CDR3 length: 12 amino acids. For the CDR3, the DNA is TGTGCCAGCAGAGGAGCACCCTACGAGCAGTACTTC. Protein sequence: CASRGAPYEQYF.

This chain connects TRBV2 to TRBJ2-7; TRBD2 aligns across 9 bases. J lost 3 bases, V lost 7 bases, and 7 bases had no gene match. CDR1 and CDR2 (germline): SNHLY, FYNNEI. The CDR3 contains 14 residues. CDR3 nucleotide sequence: TGTGCCAGCAACACGGGACTAGCCCTCTACGAGCAGTACTTC. It specifies CASNTGLALYEQYF.

The chain has TRBV4-3 and TRBJ2-5, with a possible D match to TRBD1 (5 bases). Trimming cost V 0 bases and J 4 bases, with 12 bases left between them. Germline V gives CDR1 LGHNA, CDR2 YSLEER. This CDR3 has 15 residues. This chain's CDR3 is CASSQDWGLRETQYF. CDR3 coding DNA: TGCGCCAGCAGCCAAGATTGGGGCCTTCGAGAGACCCAGTACTTC.

V is TRBV5-1 and J is TRBJ2-1, with 7 bases fitting TRBD2. J was trimmed by 1 base and V by 4 bases; bases with no gene match: 5. There are 15 residues in the CDR3. Germline V gene lookup returns CDR1 SGHRS and CDR2 YFSETQ. In DNA, the CDR3 is TGCGCCAGCAGCCCGGAGGGAGGGTCCTACAATGAGCAGTTCTTC. Protein product: CASSPEGGSYNEQFF.

This chain links TRBV5-1 with TRBJ2-7, with D tentatively TRBD1 (6 bases). In germline, CDR1 is SGHRS, CDR2 YFSETQ. With 4 bases removed from V and 3 bases from J, the gap between germline ends came to 17 bases. CDR3 length: 15 residues. CDR3 amino acids: CASSHRTAQFYEQYF. CDR3 bases: TGCGCCAGCAGCCATAGGACAGCTCAATTCTACGAGCAGTACTTC.

The V gene is TRBV19, the J gene TRBJ1-5; D is ambiguous. The germline V gene has CDR1 LNHDA and CDR2 SQIVND (reference sequence). V lost 3 bases, J lost 0 bases, and 6 bases lay in between. This CDR3 region has 14 residues. This CDR3 reads CASSIPYSNQPQHF. Written as DNA, the CDR3 is TGTGCCAGTAGTATCCCTTATAGCAATCAGCCCCAGCATTTT. Combining the CDR3 with reference TRBV19 and TRBJ1-5 gives the whole variable domain DGGITQSPKYLFRKEGQNVTLSCEQNLNHDAMYWYRQDPGQGLRLIYYSQIVNDFQKGDIAEGYSVSREKKESFPLTVTSAQKNPTAFYLCASSIPYSNQPQHFGDGTRLSIL.

The chain recombines TRBV6-1 with TRBJ2-7, with D possibly being TRBD1 or TRBD2 (7 bases each). The V end was cut by 6 bases, the J end by 5 bases, with 20 bases between. This CDR3 is built from 15 residues. Germline V gives CDR1 MNHNS, CDR2 SASEGT. The CDR3 protein is CASSVFSTGRDEQYF. In DNA, the CDR3 is TGTGCCAGCAGCGTATTTTCGACAGGGAGGGACGAGCAGTACTTC.

V and J are TRBV19 and TRBJ1-1; D is ambiguous. The germline V gene has CDR1 LNHDA and CDR2 SQIVND (reference sequence). The germline V and J ends were trimmed by 10 bases and 3 bases, with 15 bases remaining between them. CDR3 length: 13 residues. CDR3 nucleotide sequence: TGTGCCACCGTACCCCGAGAGGACACTGAAGCTTTCTTT. This sequence encodes CATVPREDTEAFF.

This rearrangement joins TRBV7-3 to TRBJ2-1, with no clear D. CDR1 is SGHTA, CDR2 FQGTGA, per germline. The CDR3 spans 15 residues. Trimming took off 2 bases at V and 1 base at J, with 9 bases between the two ends. The CDR3 DNA follows: TGTGCCAGCAGCTTAGACACTGGATCCTACAATGAGCAGTTCTTC. Translating it yields CASSLDTGSYNEQFF.

Concerning this clone: Different DNA sequences within this sample yield the same CDR3. The chain combines TRBV7-3 with TRBJ1-4, with TRBD1 identical over 7 bases. CDR3 length equals 15 residues. Germline V gene sequence: CDR1 SGHTA, CDR2 FQGTGA. The ends lost 5 bases at V and 0 bases at J; junction bases unmatched: 3. CDR3 DNA: TGTGCCAGCAGCCCTGGGACAGCAACTAATGAAAAACTGTTTTTT. Residues: CASSPGTATNEKLFF.

This chain connects TRBV19 to TRBJ2-1; D gene uncertain. Looked up from germline, CDR1 is LNHDA and CDR2 is SQIVND (reference sequence). The CDR3 extends over 15 amino acids. Between the trimmed V and J ends, which lost 3 bases and 0 bases, there was a span of 9 bases. The CDR3, as DNA: TGTGCCAGTAGTATGGGTCCCCGCTCCTACAATGAGCAGTTCTTC. Translating it yields CASSMGPRSYNEQFF.

The chain has TRBV11-2 and TRBJ1-1, with D perhaps matching TRBD1 (5 bases). V was shortened by 0 bases and J by 5 bases, with 10 bases between the two germline ends. The V gene's germline CDR1 is SGHAT and CDR2 FQNNGV. The CDR3 totals 14 residues. The chain's CDR3 is CASSLEVGGTEAFF. The CDR3 DNA reads TGTGCCAGCAGCTTAGAGGTCGGGGGGACTGAAGCTTTCTTT.

V gene TRBV29-1 combines with J gene TRBJ2-7, with 10 bases aligning to TRBD1. Germline CDR1 is SQVTM and CDR2 is ANQGSEA. The length of the CDR3 is 14 residues. V lost 2 bases, J lost 4 bases, and 5 bases stayed unmatched. CDR3: CSVESGTGVYEQYF. As DNA, the CDR3 is TGCAGCGTTGAATCGGGGACAGGGGTTTACGAGCAGTACTTC.

This clone was seen just once. The chain links TRBV5-1 to TRBJ2-7; TRBD2 matches 11 bases. The CDR3 is made up of 15 amino acids. CDR1 and CDR2 (germline): SGHRS, YFSETQ. Trimming took 4 bases from V and 3 from J; bases not matched to a gene: 6. CDR3: CASSKTSGVFYEQYF. DNA for the CDR3: TGCGCCAGCAGCAAGACTAGCGGGGTTTTCTACGAGCAGTACTTC.

This clone was found once. This sequence joins TRBV6-5 and TRBJ2-4, with a tentative D call TRBD2 (6 bases). Trimming removed 2 bases at V and 3 bases at J, with 11 bases between. Germline V gene sequence: CDR1 MNHEY, CDR2 SVGAGI. The CDR3 is made up of 15 amino acids. The CDR3 reads CASSYVRDSKNIQYF. The CDR3 bases are TGTGCCAGCAGTTACGTGCGGGATAGCAAAAACATTCAGTACTTC.

The chain recombines TRBV28 with TRBJ1-5; D unresolved. The CDR3 covers 14 residues. Germline-derived CDR1 and CDR2 are MDHEN and SYDVKM. V was clipped by 3 bases and J by 6 bases, with 12 bases between them. The CDR3 sequence: CASSFRGNGQPQHF. CDR3 nucleotide sequence: TGTGCCAGCAGTTTTCGGGGAAACGGTCAGCCCCAGCATTTT.

This chain links TRBV5-1 with TRBJ2-3, with 7 bases identical to TRBD1. This CDR3 is built from 14 residues. The germline CDR1 and CDR2 sequences are SGHRS and YFSETQ. V was pared by 4 bases and J by 1 base, with 3 bases of the junction left unmatched. The CDR3 is CASSIDRGTDTQYF. The CDR3 nucleotides read TGCGCCAGCAGCATAGACAGGGGCACAGATACGCAGTATTTT.

The V gene is TRBV29-1, the J gene TRBJ2-7; D is unclear. The length of the CDR3 is 15 residues. Germline V gives CDR1 SQVTM, CDR2 ANQGSEA. Trimming shortened V by 0 bases and J by 2 bases, and 14 bases separated the two germline ends. Here the CDR3 reads CSVEDRYRVPYEQYF. CDR3 in DNA: TGCAGCGTTGAAGATCGATATAGGGTCCCCTACGAGCAGTACTTC.

The J gene is TRBJ2-7, the V gene TRBV14; D is undetermined. With 3 bases removed from V and 5 bases from J, the gap between germline ends came to 11 bases. This CDR3 region has 13 residues. CDR1 and CDR2 (germline): SGHDN, FVKESK. As DNA, the CDR3 is TGTGCCAGCAGCCATCGGTACTCTCACGAGCAGTACTTC. Protein product: CASSHRYSHEQYF.